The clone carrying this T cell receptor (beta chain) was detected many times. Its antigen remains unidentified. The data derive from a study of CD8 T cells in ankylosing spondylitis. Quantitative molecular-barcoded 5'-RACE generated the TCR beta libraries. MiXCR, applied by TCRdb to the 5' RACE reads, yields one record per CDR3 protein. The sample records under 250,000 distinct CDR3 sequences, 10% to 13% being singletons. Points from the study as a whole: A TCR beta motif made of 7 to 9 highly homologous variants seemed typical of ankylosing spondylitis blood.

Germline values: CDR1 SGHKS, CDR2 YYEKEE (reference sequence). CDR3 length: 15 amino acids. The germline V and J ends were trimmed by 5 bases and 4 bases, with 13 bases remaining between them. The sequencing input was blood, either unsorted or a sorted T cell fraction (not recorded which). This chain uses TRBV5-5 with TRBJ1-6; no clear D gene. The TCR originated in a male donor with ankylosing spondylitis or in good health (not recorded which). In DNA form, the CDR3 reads TGTGCCAGCAGACATAGCCCAGAGTATAATTCACCCCTCCACTTT. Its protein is CASRHSPEYNSPLHF. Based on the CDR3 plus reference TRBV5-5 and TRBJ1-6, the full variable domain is DAGVTQSPTHLIKTRGQQVTLRCSPISGHKSVSWYQQVLGQGPQFIFQYYEKEERGRGNFPDRFSARQFPNYSSELNVNALLLGDSALYLCASRHSPEYNSPLHFGNGTRLTVT.